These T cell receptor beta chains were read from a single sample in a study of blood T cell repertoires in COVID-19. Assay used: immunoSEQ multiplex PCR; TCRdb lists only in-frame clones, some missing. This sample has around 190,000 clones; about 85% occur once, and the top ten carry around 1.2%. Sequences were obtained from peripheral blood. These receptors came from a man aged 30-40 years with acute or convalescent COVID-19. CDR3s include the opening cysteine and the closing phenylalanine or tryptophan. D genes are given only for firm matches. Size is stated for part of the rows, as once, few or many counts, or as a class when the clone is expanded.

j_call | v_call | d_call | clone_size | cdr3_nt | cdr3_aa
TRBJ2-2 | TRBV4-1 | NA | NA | TGCGCCAGCAGCCAAGTAGCGGCAAAGGGGTCCGGGGAGCTGTTTTTT | CASSQVAAKGSGELFF
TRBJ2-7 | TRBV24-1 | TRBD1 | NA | TGTGCCACCAGTGACCCGAAGGGGGCTGCCGAGCAGTACTTC | CATSDPKGAAEQYF
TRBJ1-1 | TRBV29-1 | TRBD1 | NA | TGCAGCGTTTCCGGGACAGGAGGGTCGAGGGCTGAAGCTTTCTTT | CSVSGTGGSRAEAFF
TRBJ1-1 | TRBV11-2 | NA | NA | TGTGCCAGCAGCTTAGAGGGGAACGGGAGGATGGTCACTGAAGCTTTCTTT | CASSLEGNGRMVTEAFF
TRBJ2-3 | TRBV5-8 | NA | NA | TGTGCCAGCAGCCCCAGACAAACTAGCACAGATACGCAGTATTTT | CASSPRQTSTDTQYF
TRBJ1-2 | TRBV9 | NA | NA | TGTGCCAGCAGCGTGAGCACAGGGCCCCCCTATGGCTACACCTTC | CASSVSTGPPYGYTF
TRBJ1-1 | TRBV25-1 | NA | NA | TGTGCCAGCATTCTCGGACAATCTGAAGCTTTCTTT | CASILGQSEAFF
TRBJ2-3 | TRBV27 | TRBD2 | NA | TGTGCCAGCAGTTTATCGCCCCCAGGCGGGGGGGCTGGTTTTGCAGATACGCAGTATTTT | CASSLSPPGGGAGFADTQYF
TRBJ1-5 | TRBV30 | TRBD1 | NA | TGTGCCTGGAGTGTTGGGACAGCTAGCAATCAGCCCCAGCATTTT | CAWSVGTASNQPQHF
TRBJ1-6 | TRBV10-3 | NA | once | TGTGCCATCAGGGATACCGGGGATAATTCACCCCTCCACTTT | CAIRDTGDNSPLHF
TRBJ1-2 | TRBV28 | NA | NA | TGTGCCAGCAATCAGATCCCAGGTCTGAGCTACACCTTC | CASNQIPGLSYTF
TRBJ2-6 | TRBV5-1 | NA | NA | TGCGCCAGCAGCGAGTACTCTGGGGCCAACGTCCTGACTTTC | CASSEYSGANVLTF
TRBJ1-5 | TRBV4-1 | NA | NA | TGCGCCAGCAGCCAAGTAGAGGTTGTTGGCAATCAGCCCCAGCATTTT | CASSQVEVVGNQPQHF
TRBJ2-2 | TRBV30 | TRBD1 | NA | TGTGCCTGGGGGGGACAGGTCGGCACCGGGGAGCTGTTTTTT | CAWGGQVGTGELFF
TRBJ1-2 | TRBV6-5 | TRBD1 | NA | TGTGCCAGCTCGGACAGGGGCGGGTATGGCTACACCTTC | CASSDRGGYGYTF
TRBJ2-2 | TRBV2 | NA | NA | TGTGCCAGCAGTGAGGGTCTAGTCACCGGGGAGCTGTTTTTT | CASSEGLVTGELFF
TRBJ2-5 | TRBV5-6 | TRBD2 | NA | TGTGCCAGCAGCTTCGTAAGCGGGAGAGCCGAGACCCAGTACTTC | CASSFVSGRAETQYF
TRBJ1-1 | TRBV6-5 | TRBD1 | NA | TGTGCCAGCAGGAAACAGGGGGCGAGCACTGAAGCTTTCTTT | CASRKQGASTEAFF